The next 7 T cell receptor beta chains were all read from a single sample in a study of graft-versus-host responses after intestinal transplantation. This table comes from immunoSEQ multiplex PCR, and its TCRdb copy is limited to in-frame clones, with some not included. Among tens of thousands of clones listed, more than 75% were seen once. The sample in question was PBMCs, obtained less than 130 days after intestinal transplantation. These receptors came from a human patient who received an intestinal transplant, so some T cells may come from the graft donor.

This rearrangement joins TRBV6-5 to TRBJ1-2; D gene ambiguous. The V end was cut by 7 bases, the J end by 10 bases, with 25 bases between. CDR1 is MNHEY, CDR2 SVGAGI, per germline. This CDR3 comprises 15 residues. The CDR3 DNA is TGTGCCAGCACCTCCCTGAACAGCGGACCTCTAGACTACACCTTC. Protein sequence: CASTSLNSGPLDYTF.

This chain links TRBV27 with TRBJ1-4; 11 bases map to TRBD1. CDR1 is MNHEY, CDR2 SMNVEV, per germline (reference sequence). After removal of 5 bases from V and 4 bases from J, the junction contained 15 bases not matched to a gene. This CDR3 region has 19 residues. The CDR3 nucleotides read TGTGCCAGCAGTCCCAGATCCGGACAGGGGGCGCTCATTAATGAAAAACTGTTTTTT. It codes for CASSPRSGQGALINEKLFF.

The DNA of the CDR3 is TGTGCCAGCAGTTTATGCGGCTACCTTGGTGAGCAGTTCTTC. Encoded protein: CASSLCGYLGEQFF. The V call is TRBV28, the J call TRBJ2-1; D not resolved. CDR1 is MDHEN, CDR2 SYDVKM, per germline. The CDR3 sequence is 14 residues long. The germline V and J ends were trimmed by 0 bases and 9 bases, with 12 bases remaining between them.

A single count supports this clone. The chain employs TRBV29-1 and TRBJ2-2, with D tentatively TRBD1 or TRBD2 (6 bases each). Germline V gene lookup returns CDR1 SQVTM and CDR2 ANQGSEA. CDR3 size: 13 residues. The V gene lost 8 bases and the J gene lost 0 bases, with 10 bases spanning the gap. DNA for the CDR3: TGCAGCCGGAGGGGGGCGAACACCGGGGAGCTGTTTTTT. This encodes CSRRGANTGELFF.

The CDR3, as DNA: TGTGCCAGCACCGGGGACAGGGGGCGGACTGAAGCTTTCTTT. Translation: CASTGDRGRTEAFF. The chain links TRBV21-1 to TRBJ1-1; TRBD1, as called in the table, went unchecked against the DNA. TRBV21-1 is marked as a pseudogene. CDR3 length: 14 residues.

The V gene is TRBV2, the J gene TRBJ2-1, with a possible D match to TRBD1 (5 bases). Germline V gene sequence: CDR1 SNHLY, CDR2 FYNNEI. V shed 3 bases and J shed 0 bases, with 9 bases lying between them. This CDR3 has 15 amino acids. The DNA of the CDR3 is TGTGCCAGCAGTGAGAGACAGTTCTCCTACAATGAGCAGTTCTTC. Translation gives CASSERQFSYNEQFF.

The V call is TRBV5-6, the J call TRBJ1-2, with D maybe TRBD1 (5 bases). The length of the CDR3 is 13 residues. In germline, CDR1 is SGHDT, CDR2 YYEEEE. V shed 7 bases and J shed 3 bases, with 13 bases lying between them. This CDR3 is CASGGRGYYGYTF. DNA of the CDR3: TGTGCCAGCGGAGGACGGGGGTACTATGGCTACACCTTC.